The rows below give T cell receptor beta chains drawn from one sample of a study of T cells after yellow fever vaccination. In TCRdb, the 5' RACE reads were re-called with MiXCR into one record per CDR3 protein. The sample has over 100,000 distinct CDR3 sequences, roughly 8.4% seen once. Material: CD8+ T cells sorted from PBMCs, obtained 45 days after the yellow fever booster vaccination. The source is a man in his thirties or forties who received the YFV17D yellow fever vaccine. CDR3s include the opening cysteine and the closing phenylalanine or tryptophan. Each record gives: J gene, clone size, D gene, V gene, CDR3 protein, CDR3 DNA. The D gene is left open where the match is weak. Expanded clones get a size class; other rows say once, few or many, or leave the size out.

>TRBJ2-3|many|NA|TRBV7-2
CASSSRVDTQYF
TGTGCCAGCAGCTCCAGAGTTGATACGCAGTATTTT
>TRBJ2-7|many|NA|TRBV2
CASSYYEQYF
TGTGCCAGCAGCTACTACGAGCAGTACTTC
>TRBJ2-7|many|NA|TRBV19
CASSSDSSYEQYF
TGTGCCAGTAGTTCGGACAGCTCCTACGAGCAGTACTTC
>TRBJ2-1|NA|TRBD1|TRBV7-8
CASSFSGTGYNEQFF
TGTGCCAGCAGCTTTTCCGGGACAGGGTACAATGAGCAGTTCTTC
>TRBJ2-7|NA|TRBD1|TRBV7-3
CASSLGTDLEEQYF
TGTGCCAGCAGCTTAGGGACAGACCTTGAAGAGCAGTACTTC
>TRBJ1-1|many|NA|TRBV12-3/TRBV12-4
CASSLAGGPEAFF
TGTGCCAGCAGTTTGGCTGGAGGCCCTGAAGCTTTCTTT
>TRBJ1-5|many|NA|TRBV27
CASSMQGSQPQHF
TGTGCCAGCAGTATGCAGGGTTCTCAGCCCCAGCATTTT
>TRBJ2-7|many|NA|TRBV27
CASSLQATYEQYF
TGTGCCAGCAGTTTACAGGCAACTTACGAGCAGTACTTC
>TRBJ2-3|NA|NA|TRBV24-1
CSTSAGVVGRGGDTQYF
TGTTCCACCAGCGCCGGTGTCGTGGGGAGAGGAGGAGATACGCAGTATTTT
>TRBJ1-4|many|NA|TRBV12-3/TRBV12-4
CASSGDEKLFF
TGTGCCAGCAGTGGAGATGAAAAACTGTTTTTT
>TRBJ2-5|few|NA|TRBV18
CASSPPDTFQETQYF
TGTGCCAGCTCACCACCGGACACCTTCCAAGAGACCCAGTACTTC
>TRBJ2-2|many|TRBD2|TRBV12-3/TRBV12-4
CASRRLAGGPTGELFF
TGTGCCAGCAGGAGACTAGCGGGAGGGCCAACCGGGGAGCTGTTTTTT
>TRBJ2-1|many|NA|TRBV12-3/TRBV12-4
CASILGGYNEQFF
TGTGCCAGCATACTTGGCGGTTACAATGAGCAGTTCTTC
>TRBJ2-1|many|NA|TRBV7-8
CASSLPAGSYNEQFF
TGTGCCAGCAGCCTCCCAGCGGGCTCCTACAATGAGCAGTTCTTC
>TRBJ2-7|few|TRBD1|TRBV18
CASSLILTGGDAYEQYF
TGTGCCAGCTCACTAATCCTGACAGGGGGCGATGCCTACGAGCAGTACTTC
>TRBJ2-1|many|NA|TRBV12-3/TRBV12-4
CASSLVPYNNEQFF
TGTGCCAGCAGTTTAGTCCCGTACAACAATGAGCAGTTCTTC
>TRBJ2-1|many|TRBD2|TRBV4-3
CASSQGGLAQYNEQFF
TGCGCCAGCAGCCAAGGAGGACTAGCGCAATACAATGAGCAGTTCTTC
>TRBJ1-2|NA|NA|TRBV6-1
CASRTAANYGYTF
TGTGCCAGCAGGACAGCAGCTAACTATGGCTACACCTTC
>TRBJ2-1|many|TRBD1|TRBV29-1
CSVAGGDYTEQFF
TGCAGCGTTGCAGGGGGCGACTACACTGAGCAGTTCTTC
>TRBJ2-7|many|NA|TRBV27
CASSPGASYEQYF
TGTGCCAGCAGCCCGGGGGCCTCCTACGAGCAGTACTTC
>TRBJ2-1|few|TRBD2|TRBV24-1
CATSEGTSVEQFF
TGTGCCACCAGTGAGGGAACTAGCGTTGAGCAGTTCTTC
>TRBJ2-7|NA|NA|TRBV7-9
CASSSQGAYEQYF
TGTGCCAGCAGCTCCCAGGGAGCCTACGAGCAGTACTTC
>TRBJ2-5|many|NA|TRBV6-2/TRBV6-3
CASSWDEGVNGFYQETQYF
TGTGCCAGCAGTTGGGACGAAGGAGTAAACGGCTTTTACCAAGAGACCCAGTACTTC
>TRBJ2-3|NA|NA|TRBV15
CATSSLLEGEDTQYF
TGTGCCACCAGCAGCCTATTAGAGGGGGAGGATACGCAGTATTTT
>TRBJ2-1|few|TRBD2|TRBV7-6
CASSLWVASGIYNEQFF
TGTGCCAGCAGCTTGTGGGTAGCTAGCGGAATCTACAATGAGCAGTTCTTC
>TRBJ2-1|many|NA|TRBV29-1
CSVEGTVSTNNEQFF
TGCAGCGTTGAAGGGACAGTATCCACAAACAATGAGCAGTTCTTC
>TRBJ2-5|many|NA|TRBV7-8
CASSLRQGGETQYF
TGTGCCAGCAGCTTACGACAGGGAGGAGAGACCCAGTACTTC
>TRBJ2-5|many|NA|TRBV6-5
CASSSYWQETQYF
TGTGCCAGCAGTTCCTATTGGCAAGAGACCCAGTACTTC
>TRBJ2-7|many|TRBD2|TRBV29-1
CSVRGGSSYEQYF
TGCAGCGTCCGGGGGGGGAGCTCCTACGAGCAGTACTTC
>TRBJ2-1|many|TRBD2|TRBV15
CATGSSGSYGGNEQFF
TGTGCCACCGGGTCTAGCGGGAGCTACGGGGGAAATGAGCAGTTCTTC
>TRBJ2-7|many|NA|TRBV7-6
CASSLGTADHEQYF
TGTGCCAGCAGCTTAGGAACAGCAGACCACGAGCAGTACTTC
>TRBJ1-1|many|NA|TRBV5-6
CASSLVGQWITEAFF
TGTGCCAGCAGCTTGGTGGGGCAGTGGATCACTGAAGCTTTCTTT
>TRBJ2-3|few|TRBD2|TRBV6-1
CASIELAGVGDTQYF
TGTGCCAGCATCGAACTAGCGGGAGTGGGAGATACGCAGTATTTT
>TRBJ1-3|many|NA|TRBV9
CASSPGTASGNTIYF
TGTGCCAGCAGCCCAGGGACGGCCTCTGGAAACACCATATATTTT
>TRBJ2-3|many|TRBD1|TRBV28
CASSLYRGRPDTQYF
TGTGCCAGCAGTTTATACAGGGGGAGGCCAGATACGCAGTATTTT
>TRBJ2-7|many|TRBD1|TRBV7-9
CASSPVDRAPYEQYF
TGTGCCAGCAGCCCAGTGGACAGGGCCCCCTACGAGCAGTACTTC
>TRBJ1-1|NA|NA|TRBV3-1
CASSQKTDRVNTEAFF
TGTGCCAGCAGCCAAAAAACGGACAGAGTGAACACTGAAGCTTTCTTT
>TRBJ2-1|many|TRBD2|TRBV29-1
CSVEKVTAGGLQFF
TGCAGCGTTGAAAAAGTAACGGCGGGAGGACTGCAGTTCTTC
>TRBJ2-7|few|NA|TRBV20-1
CSAPRGGSSYEQYF
TGCAGTGCTCCTCGAGGAGGGAGCTCCTACGAGCAGTACTTC
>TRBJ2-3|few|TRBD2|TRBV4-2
CASSQGVPAGGSTDTQYF
TGTGCCAGCAGCCAGGGGGTCCCAGCGGGAGGAAGCACAGATACGCAGTATTTT
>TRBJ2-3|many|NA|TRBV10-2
CASSEGIARSTDTQYF
TGCGCCAGCAGTGAGGGAATAGCGAGAAGCACAGATACGCAGTATTTT
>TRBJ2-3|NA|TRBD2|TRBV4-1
CASSSRDPIAGVGDTQYF
TGCGCCAGCAGCTCACGGGATCCGATAGCGGGAGTAGGAGATACGCAGTATTTT
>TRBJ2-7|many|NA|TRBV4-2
CASSSVSSYEQYF
TGTGCCAGCAGCTCTGTTAGCTCCTACGAGCAGTACTTC
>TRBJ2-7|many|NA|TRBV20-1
CSIPRLDSYEQYF
TGCAGTATACCGAGGTTGGATTCCTACGAGCAGTACTTC
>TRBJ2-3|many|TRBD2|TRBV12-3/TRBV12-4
CASSLPGLAGLDTDTQYF
TGTGCCAGCAGTTTACCGGGACTAGCGGGGCTGGACACAGATACGCAGTATTTT
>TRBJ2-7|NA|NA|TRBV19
CASSIRGYEHYF
TGTGCCAGTAGTATTCGCGGGTACGAGCACTACTTC
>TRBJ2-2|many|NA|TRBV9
CASSVEGGAITGELFF
TGTGCCAGCAGCGTAGAGGGGGGCGCGATAACCGGGGAGCTGTTTTTT
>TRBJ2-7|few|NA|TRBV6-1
CASRPGGSYEQYF
TGTGCCAGCAGACCAGGGGGGTCCTACGAGCAGTACTTC
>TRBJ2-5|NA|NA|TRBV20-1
CSARPPLGDQETQYF
TGCAGTGCTAGACCCCCGTTGGGGGATCAAGAGACCCAGTACTTC
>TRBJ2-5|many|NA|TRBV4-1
CASSPTIIETQYF
TGCGCCAGCAGCCCAACTATAATCGAGACCCAGTACTTC
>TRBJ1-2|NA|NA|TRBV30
CAWSSIGIEGYTF
TGTGCCTGGAGTTCCATCGGTATTGAGGGCTACACCTTC
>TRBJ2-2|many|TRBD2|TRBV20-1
CSARGGLAAANTGELFF
TGCAGTGCTAGAGGTGGACTAGCTGCTGCGAACACCGGGGAGCTGTTTTTT
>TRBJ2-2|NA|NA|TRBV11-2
CASSLLRGTGELFF
TGTGCCAGCAGCTTACTCCGCGGCACCGGGGAGCTGTTTTTT
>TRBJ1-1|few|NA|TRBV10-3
CAISDKTEAFF
TGTGCCATCAGTGATAAAACTGAAGCTTTCTTT
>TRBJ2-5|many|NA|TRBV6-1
CASRTWVQETQYF
TGTGCCAGCCGAACGTGGGTCCAAGAGACCCAGTACTTC
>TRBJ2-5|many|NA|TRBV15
CATSSRARERETQYF
TGTGCCACCAGCTCTCGAGCGAGGGAGAGGGAGACCCAGTACTTC